This T cell receptor (beta chain) came from a study of early T cells in non-severe SARS-CoV-2 infection (dated by TCRdb to 2020 to 2023). General notes on the study: TCR sequencing used bulk RNA from unsorted whole blood, so alpha and beta chains could not be paired.

A case-control design nested within a healthcare worker cohort in London, UK, was used, with weekly nasopharyngeal swab PCR tests and blood sampling performed. Between 23 and 31 March 2020, the week of the UK lockdown, healthcare workers were enrolled and then followed up weekly for as long as 16 weeks. Libraries came from 5' RACE. The run used a NextSeq 500. Unique molecular identifiers were attached to individual cDNA molecules in the TCR library protocol so that sequencing error and PCR bias could be corrected. Sequencing covered both TCR alpha and beta chains, and within each sample the abundances of alpha and beta sequences were tightly co-correlated. As for the original processing: Decombinator V4 was used to annotate the V gene, J gene and CDR3 of the TCR sequences. Expanded TCRs were defined as changing significantly between any two time points under a Poisson model with p below 0.0001. TCR abundances were normalised to the total number of TCRs sequenced per sample and expressed as counts per million. MAIT TCRs were defined by TRAV1-2 paired with TRAJ12, TRAJ20 or TRAJ33, and iNKT TCRs by TRAV10 paired with TRAJ18. A search of VDJdb, accessed on 1 November 2021, was run for TCRs annotated to CMV, EBV and SARS-CoV-2, with TCRs annotated for multiple antigens excluded. The public reads were reanalyzed by TCRdb: fastp trimming at Q25, MiXCR alignment, in-frame beta chains only. Entries that share a CDR3 protein sequence are merged under the most common genes and DNA. None of the V and J calls come from the authors' own analysis; TCRdb made them. The sample table records about 84,000 distinct CDR3 sequences; about 12% of these occur just once. Approximately 2.4% of the sample belongs to the ten largest clones.

Results and caveats for the whole study, not just this receptor: VDJdb matching was skewed toward anti-spike CD8 responses and likely underestimated virus-specific expansions, missing private and CD4 specificities.

This clonotype was observed many times. Its antigen specificity is not known. Qualities for individual bases were not recorded, and no much larger clone is one base off. CDR1 and CDR2, looked up from the germline V gene, are SGHAT and FQNNGV. Trimming takes 6 bases from V and 14 bases from J, and the germline ends sit 19 bases apart. The CDR3, from cysteine to phenylalanine, totals 13 residues. Kept here is only the CDR3 DNA, which spans 39 bases and is read in frame from base 1. This receptor was taken from an adult who was a healthcare worker with PCR-confirmed SARS-CoV-2 infection or an uninfected control (not recorded which). The chain uses TRBV11-2 and TRBJ1-4, with TRBD1 perhaps the D gene, on 6 matching bases. Sequencing used whole blood. CDR3 sequence: CASSHGPPGALFF. Here is the DNA: TGTGCCAGCAGTCATGGACCACCGGGGGCTCTGTTTTTT.